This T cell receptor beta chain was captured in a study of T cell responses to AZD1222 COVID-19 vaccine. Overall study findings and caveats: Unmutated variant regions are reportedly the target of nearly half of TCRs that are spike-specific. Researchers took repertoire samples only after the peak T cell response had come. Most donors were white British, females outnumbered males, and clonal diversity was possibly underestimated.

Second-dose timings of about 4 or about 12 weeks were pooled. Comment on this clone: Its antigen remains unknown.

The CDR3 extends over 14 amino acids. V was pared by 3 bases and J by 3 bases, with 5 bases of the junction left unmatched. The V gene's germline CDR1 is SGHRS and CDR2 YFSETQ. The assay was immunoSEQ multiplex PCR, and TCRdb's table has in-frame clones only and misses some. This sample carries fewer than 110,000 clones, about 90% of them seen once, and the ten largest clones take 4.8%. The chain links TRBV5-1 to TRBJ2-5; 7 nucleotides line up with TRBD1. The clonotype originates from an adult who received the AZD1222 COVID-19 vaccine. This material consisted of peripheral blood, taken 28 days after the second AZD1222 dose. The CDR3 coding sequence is TGCGCCAGCAGCTCCCCGACAGGGAAAGAGACCCAGTACTTC. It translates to CASSSPTGKETQYF.